This TCR beta chain was captured by sequencing in a study of T cell repertoires in cytomegalovirus infection. TCRdb re-derived calls from the reads in MiXCR, one entry per CDR3 protein. Of approximately 260,000 distinct CDR3 sequences listed, over 15% were seen once; the top ten hold roughly 50%. Study outcomes and limitations: The ex vivo response was dominated by HLA-C-restricted CMV-specific TCR beta clonotypes. Carriers of CMV and the relevant HLA type were discriminated by public TCR beta frequency.

The germline V gene encodes CDR1 PRHDT and CDR2 FYEKMQ (reference sequence). V gave up 5 bases and J gave up 4 bases; unmatched junction bases: 12. The CDR3 spans 16 residues. Concerning this clonotype itself: Its matching antigen is unknown.

The receptor was derived from a human donor in good health (CMV status not recorded). Some clones in this sample may be carry-over from other donors' samples. V is TRBV13 and J is TRBJ2-7; the match to TRBD1 covers 9 bases. The material sequenced was CD8+ T cells from PBMCs. CDR3: CASSQGQGALGYEQYF. CDR3 coding DNA: TGTGCCAGCAGCCAGGGACAGGGCGCCTTGGGTTACGAGCAGTACTTC.